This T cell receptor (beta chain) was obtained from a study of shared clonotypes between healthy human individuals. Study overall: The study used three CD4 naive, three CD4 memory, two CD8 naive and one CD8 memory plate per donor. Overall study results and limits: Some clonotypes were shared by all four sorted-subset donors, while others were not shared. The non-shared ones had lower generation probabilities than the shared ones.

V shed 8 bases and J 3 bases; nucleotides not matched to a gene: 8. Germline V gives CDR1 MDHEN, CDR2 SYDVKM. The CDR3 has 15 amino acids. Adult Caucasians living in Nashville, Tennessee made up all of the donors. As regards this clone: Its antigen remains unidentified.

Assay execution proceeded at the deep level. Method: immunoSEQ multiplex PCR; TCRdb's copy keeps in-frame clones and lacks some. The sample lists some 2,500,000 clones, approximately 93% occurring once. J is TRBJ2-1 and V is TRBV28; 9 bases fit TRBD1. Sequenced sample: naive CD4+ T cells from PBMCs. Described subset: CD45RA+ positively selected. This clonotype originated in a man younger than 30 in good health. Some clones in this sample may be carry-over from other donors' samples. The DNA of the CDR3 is TGTGCCAGCGGCCTAAGACAGGGGGTCTACAATGAGCAGTTCTTC. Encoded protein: CASGLRQGVYNEQFF.